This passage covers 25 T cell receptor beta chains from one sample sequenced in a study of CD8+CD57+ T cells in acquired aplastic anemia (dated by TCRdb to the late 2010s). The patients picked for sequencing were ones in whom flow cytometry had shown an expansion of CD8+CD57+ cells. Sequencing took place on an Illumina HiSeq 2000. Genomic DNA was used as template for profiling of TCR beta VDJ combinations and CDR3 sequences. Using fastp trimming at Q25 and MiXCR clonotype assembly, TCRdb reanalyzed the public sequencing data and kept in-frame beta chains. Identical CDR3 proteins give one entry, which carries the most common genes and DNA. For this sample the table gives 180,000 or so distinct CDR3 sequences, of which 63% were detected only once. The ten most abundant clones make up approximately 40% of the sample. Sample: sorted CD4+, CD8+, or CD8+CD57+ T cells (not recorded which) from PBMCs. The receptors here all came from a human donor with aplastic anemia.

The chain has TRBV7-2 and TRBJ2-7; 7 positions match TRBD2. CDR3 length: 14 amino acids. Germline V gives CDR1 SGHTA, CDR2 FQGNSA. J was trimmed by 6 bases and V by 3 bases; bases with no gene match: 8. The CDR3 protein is CASSLGLRSVEQYF. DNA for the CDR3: TGTGCCAGCAGCTTGGGACTACGCTCCGTCGAGCAGTACTTC.

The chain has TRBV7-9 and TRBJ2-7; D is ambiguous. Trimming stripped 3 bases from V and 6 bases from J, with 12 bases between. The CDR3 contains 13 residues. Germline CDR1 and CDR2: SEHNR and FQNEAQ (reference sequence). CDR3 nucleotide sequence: TGTGCCAGCAGCTTGGTAGGCGGTCGCGAGCAGTACTTC. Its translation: CASSLVGGREQYF.

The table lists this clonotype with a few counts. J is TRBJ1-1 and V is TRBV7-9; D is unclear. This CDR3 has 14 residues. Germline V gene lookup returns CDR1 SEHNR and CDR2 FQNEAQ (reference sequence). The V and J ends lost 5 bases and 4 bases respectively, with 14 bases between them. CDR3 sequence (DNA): TGTGCCAGCAGCGTTGGCCGAGGCATCACTGAAGCTTTCTTT. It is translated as CASSVGRGITEAFF.

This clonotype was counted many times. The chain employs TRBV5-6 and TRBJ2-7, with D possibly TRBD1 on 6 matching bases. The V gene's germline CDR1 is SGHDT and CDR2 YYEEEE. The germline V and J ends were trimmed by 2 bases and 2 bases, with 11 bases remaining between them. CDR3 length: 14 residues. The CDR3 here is CASSLQGTPYEQYF. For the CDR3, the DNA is TGTGCCAGCAGCTTACAGGGCACCCCCTACGAGCAGTACTTC.

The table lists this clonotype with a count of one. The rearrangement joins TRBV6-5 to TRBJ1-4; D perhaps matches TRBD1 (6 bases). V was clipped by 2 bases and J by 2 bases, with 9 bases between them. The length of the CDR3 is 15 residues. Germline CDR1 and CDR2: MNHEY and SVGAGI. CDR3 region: CASSYEQGTNEKLFF. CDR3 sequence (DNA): TGTGCCAGCAGTTACGAACAGGGCACTAATGAAAAACTGTTTTTT.

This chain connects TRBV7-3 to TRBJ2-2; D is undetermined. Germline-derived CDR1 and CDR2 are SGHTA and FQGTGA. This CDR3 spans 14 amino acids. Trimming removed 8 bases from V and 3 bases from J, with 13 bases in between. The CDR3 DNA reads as TGTGCCAGCGCCTCGGACGGTGACACCGGGGAGCTGTTTTTT. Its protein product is CASASDGDTGELFF. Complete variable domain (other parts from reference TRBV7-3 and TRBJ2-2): GAGVSQTPSNKVTEKGKYVELRCDPISGHTALYWYRQSLGQGPEFLIYFQGTGAADDSGLPNDRFFAVRPEGSVSTLKIQRTERGDSAVYLCASASDGDTGELFFGEGSRLTVL.

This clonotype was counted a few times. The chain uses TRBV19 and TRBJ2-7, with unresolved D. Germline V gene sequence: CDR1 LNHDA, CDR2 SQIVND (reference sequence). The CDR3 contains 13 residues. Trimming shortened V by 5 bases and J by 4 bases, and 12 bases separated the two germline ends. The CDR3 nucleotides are TGTGCCAGTAGTCCCTCGTTTTATTACGAGCAGTACTTC. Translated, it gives CASSPSFYYEQYF.

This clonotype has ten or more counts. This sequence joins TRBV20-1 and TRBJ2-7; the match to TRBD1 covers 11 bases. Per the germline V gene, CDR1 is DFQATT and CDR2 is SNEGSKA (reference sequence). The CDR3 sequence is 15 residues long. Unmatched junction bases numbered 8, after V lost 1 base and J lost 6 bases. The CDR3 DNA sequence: TGCAGTGCTAGAGGGGGGACAGGGGGTACGGTCGAGCAGTACTTC. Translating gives CSARGGTGGTVEQYF.

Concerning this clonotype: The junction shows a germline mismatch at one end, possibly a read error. CDR3: CASSLGPLGAGKEQYF. In DNA, the CDR3 is TGTGCTAGCAGCTTAGGACCCCTGGGAGCGGGCAAGGAGCAGTACTTC. This chain joins TRBV7-7 and TRBJ2-7; weak D call: TRBD2 (6 bases). Germline values: CDR1 SSHAT, CDR2 FNYEAQ (reference sequence). The CDR3 spans 16 residues.

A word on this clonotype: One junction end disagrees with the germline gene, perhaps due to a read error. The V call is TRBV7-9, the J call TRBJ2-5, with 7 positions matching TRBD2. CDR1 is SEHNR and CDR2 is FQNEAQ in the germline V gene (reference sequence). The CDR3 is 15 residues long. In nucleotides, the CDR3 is TGTGCCAGCGGGGAGGGGTGGGGAGTCCAAGAGAACCAGTACTTC. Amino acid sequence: CASGEGWGVQENQYF.

The CDR3 DNA sequence: TGTGCCAGCAGGGGGCGCGAGACAGATACGCAGTATTTT. It codes for CASRGRETDTQYF. The chain links TRBV2 to TRBJ2-3; TRBD1 is a possible D gene (5 bases). V was pared by 6 bases and J by 3 bases, with 10 bases between. The CDR3 spans 13 residues. Germline V CDR1 and CDR2: SNHLY, FYNNEI.

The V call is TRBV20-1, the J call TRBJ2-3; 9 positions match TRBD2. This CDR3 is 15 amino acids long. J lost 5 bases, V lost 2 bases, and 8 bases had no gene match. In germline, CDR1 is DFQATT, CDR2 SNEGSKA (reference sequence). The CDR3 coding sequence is TGCAGTGCTAGACGGCGGGAGGGCCGGGGAGATACGCAGTATTTT. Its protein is CSARRREGRGDTQYF.

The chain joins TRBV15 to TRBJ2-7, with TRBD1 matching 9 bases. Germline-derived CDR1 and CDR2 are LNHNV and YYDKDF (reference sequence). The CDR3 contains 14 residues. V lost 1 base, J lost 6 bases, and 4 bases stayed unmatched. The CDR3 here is CATSRGDRGGEQYF. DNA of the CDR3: TGTGCCACCAGCAGAGGAGACAGGGGGGGCGAGCAGTACTTC.

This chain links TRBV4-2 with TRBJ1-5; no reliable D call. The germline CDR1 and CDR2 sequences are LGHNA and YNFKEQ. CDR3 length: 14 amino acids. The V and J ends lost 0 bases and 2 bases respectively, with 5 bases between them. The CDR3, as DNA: TGTGCCAGCAGCCAAGAAGTCGGCAATCAGCCCCAGCATTTT. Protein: CASSQEVGNQPQHF.

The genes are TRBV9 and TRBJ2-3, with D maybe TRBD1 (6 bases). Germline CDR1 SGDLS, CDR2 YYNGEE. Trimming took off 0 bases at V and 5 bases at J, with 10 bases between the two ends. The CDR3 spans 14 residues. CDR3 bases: TGTGCCAGCAGCGTAGAAGTAGGGGGAGATACGCAGTATTTT. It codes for CASSVEVGGDTQYF.

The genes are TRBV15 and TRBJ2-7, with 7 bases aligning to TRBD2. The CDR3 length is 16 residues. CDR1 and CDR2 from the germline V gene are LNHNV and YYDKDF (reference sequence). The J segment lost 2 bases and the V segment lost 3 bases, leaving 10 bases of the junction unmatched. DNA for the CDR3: TGTGCCACCAGCAGCGCCTCCGGGACTACAGCCTACGAGCAGTACTTC. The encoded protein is CATSSASGTTAYEQYF.

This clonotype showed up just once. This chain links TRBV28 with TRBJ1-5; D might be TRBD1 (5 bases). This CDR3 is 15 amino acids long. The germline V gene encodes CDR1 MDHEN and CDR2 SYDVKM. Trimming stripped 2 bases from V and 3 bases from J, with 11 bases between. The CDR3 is CASSLGRELNQPQHF. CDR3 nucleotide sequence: TGTGCCAGCAGTTTAGGCAGGGAGCTCAATCAGCCCCAGCATTTT.

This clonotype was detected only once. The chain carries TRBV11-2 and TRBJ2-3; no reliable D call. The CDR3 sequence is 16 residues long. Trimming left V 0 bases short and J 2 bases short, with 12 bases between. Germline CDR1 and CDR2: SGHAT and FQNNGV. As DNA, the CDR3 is TGTGCCAGCAGCTTAGATCGACGTCCTCCCACAGATACGCAGTATTTT. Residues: CASSLDRRPPTDTQYF.

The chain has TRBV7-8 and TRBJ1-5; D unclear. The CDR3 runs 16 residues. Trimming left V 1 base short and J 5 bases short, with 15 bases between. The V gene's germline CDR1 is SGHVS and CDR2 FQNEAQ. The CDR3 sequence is CASSLVISRHDQPQHF. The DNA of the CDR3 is TGTGCCAGCAGCTTAGTTATTTCCAGACATGATCAGCCCCAGCATTTT.

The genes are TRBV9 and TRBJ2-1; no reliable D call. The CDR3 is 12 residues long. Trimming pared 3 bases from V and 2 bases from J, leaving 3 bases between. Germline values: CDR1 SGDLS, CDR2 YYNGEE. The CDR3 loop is CASSGAYNEQFF. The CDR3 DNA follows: TGTGCCAGCAGCGGGGCCTACAATGAGCAGTTCTTC.

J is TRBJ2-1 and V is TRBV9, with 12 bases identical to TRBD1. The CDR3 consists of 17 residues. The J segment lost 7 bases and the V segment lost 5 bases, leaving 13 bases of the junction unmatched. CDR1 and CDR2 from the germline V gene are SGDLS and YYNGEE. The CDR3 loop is CASRQSDGTGGRNEQFF. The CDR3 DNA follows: TGTGCCAGCAGACAATCAGATGGGACAGGGGGCCGGAATGAGCAGTTCTTC.

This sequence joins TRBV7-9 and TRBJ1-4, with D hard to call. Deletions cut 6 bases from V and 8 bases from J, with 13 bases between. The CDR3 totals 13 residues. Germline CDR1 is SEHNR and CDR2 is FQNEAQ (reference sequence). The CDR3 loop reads CASRRSPGEKLFF. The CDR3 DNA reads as TGTGCCAGCAGAAGATCCCCCGGGGAAAAACTGTTTTTT.

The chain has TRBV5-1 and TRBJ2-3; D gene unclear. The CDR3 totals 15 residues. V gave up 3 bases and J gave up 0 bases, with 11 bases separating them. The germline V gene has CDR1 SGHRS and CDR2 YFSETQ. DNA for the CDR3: TGCGCCAGCAGCTCAGACACGGACAGCACAGATACGCAGTATTTT. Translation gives CASSSDTDSTDTQYF.

CDR3 sequence: CASSVPPNQPDTQYF. The CDR3 DNA reads as TGTGCCAGCAGCGTACCCCCAAATCAGCCAGATACGCAGTATTTT. The rearrangement joins TRBV9 to TRBJ2-3; no clear D. The germline V and J ends were trimmed by 1 base and 4 bases, with 13 bases remaining between them. In germline, CDR1 is SGDLS, CDR2 YYNGEE. This CDR3 spans 15 amino acids.

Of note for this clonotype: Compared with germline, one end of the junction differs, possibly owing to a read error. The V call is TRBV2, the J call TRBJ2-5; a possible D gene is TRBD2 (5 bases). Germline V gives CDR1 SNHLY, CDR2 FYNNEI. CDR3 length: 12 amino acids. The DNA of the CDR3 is TGTGCCGGCAGTGAGTTGGGAGAGACCCAGTGCTTC. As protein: CAGSELGETQCF.